This T cell receptor beta chain was retrieved from a study of molecular identifiers for immune sequencing clone quantification (dated by TCRdb to 2017 to 2018). Looking at the study overall: For a replicate experiment, RNA from 20,000 or 100,000 naive CD8 T cells was divided into five aliquots, and four of the five aliquots were sequenced. This methods study benchmarked molecular-identifier clustering-based TCR repertoire sequencing (MIDCIRS) and TCR RNA copy counting, using CD8 T cells to do so. Paper-wide results and their limitations: Modeling indicated approximately 3 TCR RNA copies recovered per cell, compared with around 10 by digital PCR, which implies a capture efficiency of approximately 29%. Even against a background of around 900,000 naive CD8 T cells, spiked-in Jurkat TCR RNA amounting to a single cell's worth was reported to be detectable. Spiked-in Jurkat TCR RNA (10 copies' worth), which is not part of the donor repertoire, was contained in the naive libraries. When barcode sub-clustering was omitted, TCR diversity was inflated by chimeric consensus sequences, with chimeras reaching as high as 47%. In CMV-specific effector cells, clones with more than 20 RNA copies accounted for over 97% of molecules, whereas in naive cells such clones accounted for under 1%. Identical TCR molecules sharing a barcode could cause highly expanded clone sizes to be underestimated.

Details on this clonotype: This receptor's antigen is unknown. Per-base qualities were not stored, and no clone one base away is much larger.

Receptor libraries were prepared by PCR. TCRdb lists the instrument as NextSeq 500. Bulk TCR libraries were made following a previously described method, with the TCR primers given in Table S5. Purification of total RNA was performed with the Qiagen AllPrep DNA/RNA kit. Before any analysis, reads coming from multiple sequencing runs of the same library were combined into one pool. The original pipeline was this. Only reads with exact TCR constant sequence were kept, trimmed to 150 nt, and grouped by their 12-nt molecular barcodes. Reads within each barcode group were sub-clustered using a 15% Levenshtein threshold, and quality-weighted consensus sequences were constructed for each RNA molecule. Non-functional sequences were removed, as were lower-count sequences one edit away from another. Barcode sub-clusters with fewer than 20% of the maximum read count were removed, based on fitting two negative binomial distributions. Through fastp at Q25 and MiXCR, TCRdb rebuilt clones from the public reads, retaining in-frame beta chains. Each entry merges the rows of one CDR3 protein and shows their most common DNA and genes. TCRdb, rather than the study authors, made the V and J calls. The table for this sample lists 400,000 to 600,000 distinct CDR3 sequences; around 23% of them were counted only once. The biggest ten clones account for roughly 0.79% of the sample.

V gives up 6 bases and J gives up 3 bases, and the segment between their germline ends measures 26 bases. According to the germline V gene, CDR1 reads MDHEN and CDR2 reads SYDVKM. The CDR3 runs 18 amino acids, cysteine and phenylalanine included. CDR3 DNA is the only sequence kept; it has 54 bases, read in frame from the first base. Libraries of naive CD8 T cells were built from anywhere between roughly 18,000 and 1,000,000 sorted cells, with 10%, 30% or 50% of the purified RNA used. On a BD FACSAria II, naive CD8 T cells were FACS-sorted as CD8+CD4-CCR7+CD45RA+ and collected into RLT Plus buffer. To test detection sensitivity, Jurkat RNA equivalent to nine to ten TCR copies was spiked into samples of roughly 17,000-1,000,000 naive CD8 T cells. Enrichment of CD8 T cells was done with RosetteSep CD8+ T Cell Enrichment Cocktail plus Ficoll-Paque, and ACK red cell lysis came afterward.

Sequencing was done on a sample of naive CD8+ T cells from blood, with Jurkat cell RNA spiked in. This specimen's cell subset or site label, per the study, means: FACS-sorted CD8+CD4-CCR7+CD45RA+ naive T cells. This clonotype originated in a human donor in good health. Some libraries in this study had Jurkat cell RNA spiked in. The chain is assembled from TRBV28 and TRBJ1-2; TRBD1 is a weak D gene call, 5 bases matching. The DNA reads as follows: TGTGCCAGCAGCTCATCCCGGGACGGCACCCCAGAGGACTATGGCTACACCTTC. It codes for CASSSSRDGTPEDYGYTF.